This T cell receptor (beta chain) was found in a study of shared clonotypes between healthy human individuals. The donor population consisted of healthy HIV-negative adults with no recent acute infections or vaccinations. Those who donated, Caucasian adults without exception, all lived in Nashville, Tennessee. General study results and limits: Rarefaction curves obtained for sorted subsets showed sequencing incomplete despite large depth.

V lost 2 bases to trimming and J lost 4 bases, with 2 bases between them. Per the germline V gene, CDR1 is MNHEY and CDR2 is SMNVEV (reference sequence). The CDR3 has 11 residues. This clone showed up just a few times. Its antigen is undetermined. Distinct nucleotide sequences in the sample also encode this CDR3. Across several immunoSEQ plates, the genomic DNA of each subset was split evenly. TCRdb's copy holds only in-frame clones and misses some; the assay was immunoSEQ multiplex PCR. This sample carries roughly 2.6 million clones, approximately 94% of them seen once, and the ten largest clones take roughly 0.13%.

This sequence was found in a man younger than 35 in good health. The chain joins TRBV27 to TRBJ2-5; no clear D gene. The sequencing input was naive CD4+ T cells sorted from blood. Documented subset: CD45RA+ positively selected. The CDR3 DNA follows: TGTGCCAGCAGTTTAGGAGAGACCCAGTACTTC. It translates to CASSLGETQYF.